The clone carrying this T cell receptor beta chain rates as medium-sized. Antigen specificity is unknown. The CDR3 has 14 amino acids. The ends were cut back, 5 bases at V and 6 bases at J, with 16 bases in the middle. Germline values: CDR1 SEHNR, CDR2 FQNEAQ (reference sequence). The sample is drawn from a study of spatial heterogeneity in lung cancer. Study-level points and caveats: The number of expanded tumor alpha and beta chains correlated with mutation number.

Sample time point: sample taken at primary tumor resection. The study tagged each TCR cDNA molecule with a unique molecular identifier. TCRdb called the 5' RACE reads again in MiXCR, with one record for every CDR3 protein. Seen here are 2,500 to 3,500 distinct CDR3 sequences, about 6.3% observed once, and the top ten hold roughly a third. This chain uses TRBV7-9 with TRBJ1-2; possibly TRBD1 for D (5 bases). The input for sequencing was lung tumor tissue, taken at surgery. The receptor's source is a male donor with early-stage non-small cell lung cancer. The CDR3 sequence is CASSPSSRVDGYTF. The CDR3 coding sequence is TGTGCCAGCAGCCCCTCAAGCAGGGTCGATGGCTACACCTTC.